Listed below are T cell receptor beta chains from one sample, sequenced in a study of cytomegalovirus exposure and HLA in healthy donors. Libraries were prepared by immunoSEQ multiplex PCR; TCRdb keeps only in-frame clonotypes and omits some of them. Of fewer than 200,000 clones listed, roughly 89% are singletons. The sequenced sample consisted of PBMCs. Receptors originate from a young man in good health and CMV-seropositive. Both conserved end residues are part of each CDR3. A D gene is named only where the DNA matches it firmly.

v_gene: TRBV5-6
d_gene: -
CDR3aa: CASSEGFYGYTF

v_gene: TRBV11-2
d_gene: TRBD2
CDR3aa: CASSLHGLAYYEQYF

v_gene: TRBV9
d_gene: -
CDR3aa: CASSLRDWGENEQFF

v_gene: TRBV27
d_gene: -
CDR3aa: CASSLSISFDEQFF

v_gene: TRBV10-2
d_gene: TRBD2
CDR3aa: CASSVGLAFNEQFF

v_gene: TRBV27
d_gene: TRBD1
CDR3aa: CASSRQGSEQYF

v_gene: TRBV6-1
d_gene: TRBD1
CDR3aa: CATLLTGGKAEAFF

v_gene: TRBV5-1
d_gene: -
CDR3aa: CASSLGGTADTQYF

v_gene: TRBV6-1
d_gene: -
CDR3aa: CASSEAQGRGGETQYF

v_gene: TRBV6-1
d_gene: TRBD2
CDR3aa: CASSERLAGGDGYEQYF

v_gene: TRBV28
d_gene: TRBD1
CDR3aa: CASSLNRGLKLFF

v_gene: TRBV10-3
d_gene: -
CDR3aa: CAIWSGTTGNTIYF

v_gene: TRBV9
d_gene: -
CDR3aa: CASSVAGVRTGELFF

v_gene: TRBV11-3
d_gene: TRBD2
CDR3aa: CASSLASGRMYF

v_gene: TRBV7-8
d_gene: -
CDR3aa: CASSLEYRAPQPQHF

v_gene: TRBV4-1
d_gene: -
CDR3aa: CASSQTWTANEKLFF

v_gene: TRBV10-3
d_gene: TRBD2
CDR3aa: CAISEYSGIRDNEQFF

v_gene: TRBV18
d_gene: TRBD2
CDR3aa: CASSRTPVGTSGSSYNEQFF

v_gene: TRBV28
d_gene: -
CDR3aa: CASSFTGDTEAFF

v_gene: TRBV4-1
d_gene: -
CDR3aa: CASSQVFGPGANVLTF

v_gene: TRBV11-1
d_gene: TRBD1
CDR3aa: CASSFIGTGTGEQYF

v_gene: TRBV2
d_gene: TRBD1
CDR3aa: CASLDRGQKAFF

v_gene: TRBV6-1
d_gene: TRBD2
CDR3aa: CASSEEAGGYNEQFF

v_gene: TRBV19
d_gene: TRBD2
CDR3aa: CASSALAPTSGFYEQYF

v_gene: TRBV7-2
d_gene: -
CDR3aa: CASSHTGSFPDTQYF

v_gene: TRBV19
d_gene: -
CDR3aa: CASKGGSTDTQYF

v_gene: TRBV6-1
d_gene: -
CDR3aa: CASNRDFNYEQYF

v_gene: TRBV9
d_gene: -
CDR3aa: CASSARREVRNTEAFF

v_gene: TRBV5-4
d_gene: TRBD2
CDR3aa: CASSLAGLAGSTGTQYF

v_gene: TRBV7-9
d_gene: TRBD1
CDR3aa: CASSGWDRGNEQFF

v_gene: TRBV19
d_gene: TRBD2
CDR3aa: CAGLAGLYEQYF

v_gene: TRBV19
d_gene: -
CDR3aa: CASSDSSSGNTIYF

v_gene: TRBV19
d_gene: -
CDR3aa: CASSIDSGEVGYEQYF

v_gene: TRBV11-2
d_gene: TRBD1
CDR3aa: CASSAQGANYYEQYF

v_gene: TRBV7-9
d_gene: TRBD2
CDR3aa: CASSLFKTSFDEQYF

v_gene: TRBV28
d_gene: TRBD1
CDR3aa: CASSLDRGLGQPQHF

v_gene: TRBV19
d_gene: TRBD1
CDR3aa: CASSVDRAMTEAFF

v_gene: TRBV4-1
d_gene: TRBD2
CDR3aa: CASSQEAGASYNEQFF

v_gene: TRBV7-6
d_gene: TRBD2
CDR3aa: CASTIGLAGGGGTDTQYF

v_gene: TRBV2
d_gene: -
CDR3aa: CASRDSTKFF

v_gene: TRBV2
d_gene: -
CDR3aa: CASSVQVKLDEQYF

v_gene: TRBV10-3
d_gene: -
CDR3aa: CAISGGAGELFF

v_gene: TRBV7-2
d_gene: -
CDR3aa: CASRPGGSSNYGYTF

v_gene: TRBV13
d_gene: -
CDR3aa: CASSSFPRQDTQYF

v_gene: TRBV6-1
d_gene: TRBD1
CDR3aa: CASSTQRTGDYGYTF

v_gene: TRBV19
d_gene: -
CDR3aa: CASSPGLHKGLFF

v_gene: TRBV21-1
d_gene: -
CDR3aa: CASSKLASRVTDTQYF

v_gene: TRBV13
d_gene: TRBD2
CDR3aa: CASSLEPRSGRDGADTQYF

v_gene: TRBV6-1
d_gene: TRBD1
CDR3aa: CASIGGQGSYEQYF

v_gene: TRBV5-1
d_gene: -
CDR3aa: CASSLNAGETQYF

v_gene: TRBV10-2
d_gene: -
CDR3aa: CATSATANYGYTF

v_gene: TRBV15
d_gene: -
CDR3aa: CATSTQVNTEAFF